These 29 T cell receptor beta chains were all obtained from the same sample, sequenced in a study of control samples from healthy donors and cancer patients (dated by TCRdb to between 2020 and 2021). Library preparation employed the immunoSEQ multiplex PCR assay. The immuneACCESS repertoire file appears here via TCRdb, limited to in-frame rearrangements. These files lack a portion of the clones; in checked studies, under half of the deficit traces to unresolved V genes, and the cause of the others is not known. The sample table records approximately 170,000 clones; 90% to 95% of these occur just once. The ten biggest clones cover about 4% of the sample. Sequences were obtained from blood. The receptor source for this set is a woman aged 55 to 70 in good health.

The chain carries TRBV5-1 and TRBJ2-5, with TRBD1 matching over 8 bases. The germline CDR1 and CDR2 sequences are SGHRS and YFSETQ. The CDR3 covers 14 residues. The J segment lost 3 bases and the V segment lost 1 base, leaving 2 bases of the junction unmatched. CDR3 nucleotides: TGCGCCAGCAGCTTGTCGACAGGGGAAGAGACCCAGTACTTC. It encodes CASSLSTGEETQYF.

In DNA form, the CDR3 reads TGTGCCAGCAGAAAGACTAGCGACTACAATGAGCAGTTCTTC. The encoded protein is CASRKTSDYNEQFF. This chain joins TRBV25-1 and TRBJ2-1; 8 bases align to TRBD2. Germline V gene data show CDR1 as MGHDK and CDR2 as SYGVNS. The V and J ends lost 6 bases and 3 bases, in that order; junction bases with no gene match: 4. The CDR3 consists of 14 residues.

The chain joins TRBV2 to TRBJ2-7; no reliable D call. This CDR3 comprises 11 residues. Trimming removed 10 bases from V and 1 base from J, with 8 bases in between. CDR1 and CDR2 (germline): SNHLY, FYNNEI. CDR3 nucleotide sequence: TGTGCCACCCAGACTTCCTACGAGCAGTACTTC. Translating it yields CATQTSYEQYF.

The chain joins TRBV28 to TRBJ2-3, with 8 nucleotides matching TRBD1. Germline trimming cut 3 bases from V and 2 bases from J; bases unmatched to any gene: 4. This CDR3 spans 15 amino acids. CDR1 and CDR2 from the germline V gene are MDHEN and SYDVKM. CDR3 sequence reads: CASSFGTGHTDTQYF. The CDR3 DNA reads TGTGCCAGCAGTTTCGGGACAGGACACACAGATACGCAGTATTTT.

This clone was recorded once. The V gene is TRBV19, the J gene TRBJ1-2; D is possibly TRBD1 (6 bases). The ends were cut back, 4 bases at V and 3 bases at J, with 12 bases in the middle. CDR3 length equals 14 residues. The germline V gene encodes CDR1 LNHDA and CDR2 SQIVND (reference sequence). The CDR3 loop is CASSTAQGDYGYTF. The CDR3 coding sequence is TGTGCCAGTAGTACAGCACAGGGTGACTATGGCTACACCTTC. The entire variable domain, with the rest obtained from reference TRBV19 and TRBJ1-2, is as follows: DGGITQSPKYLFRKEGQNVTLSCEQNLNHDAMYWYRQDPGQGLRLIYYSQIVNDFQKGDIAEGYSVSREKKESFPLTVTSAQKNPTAFYLCASSTAQGDYGYTFGSGTRLTVV.

With respect to this clone: The identical CDR3 is also encoded by other nucleotide sequences in the sample. V and J are TRBV7-2 and TRBJ1-3; D not certain. The ends were cut back, 2 bases at V and 1 base at J, with 0 bases in the middle. Germline assignment: CDR1 SGHTA and CDR2 FQGNSA. The CDR3 is 12 amino acids. CDR3 DNA: TGTGCCAGCAGCTTATCTGGAAACACCATATATTTT. Translation: CASSLSGNTIYF.

The chain joins TRBV4-3 to TRBJ1-2; a weak D match, TRBD1 (5 bases). The V end lost 0 bases, the J end lost 4 bases, and 18 bases lay between the germline ends. There are 17 residues in the CDR3. Germline V gene lookup returns CDR1 LGHNA and CDR2 YSLEER. The CDR3 reads CASSQEEKGEEFYGYTF. The CDR3 bases are TGCGCCAGCAGCCAAGAAGAAAAAGGGGAAGAGTTCTATGGCTACACCTTC.

This clone has only a few counts. This chain links TRBV19 with TRBJ1-5, with 12 positions matching TRBD1. The germline V gene encodes CDR1 LNHDA and CDR2 SQIVND (reference sequence). There are 14 residues in the CDR3. The junction had 7 bases not matched to a gene; V was cut back by 9 bases and J by 7 bases. CDR3 sequence: CASSGTGGDQPQHF. CDR3 DNA sequence: TGTGCCAGCAGTGGGACAGGGGGCGACCAGCCCCAGCATTTT.

J is TRBJ2-3 and V is TRBV6-2 or TRBV6-3; TRBD2 agrees at 8 bases. J lost 1 base, V lost 2 bases, and 2 bases had no gene match. The V gene's germline CDR1 is MNHEY and CDR2 SVGEGT. The CDR3 runs 15 residues. As DNA, the CDR3 is TGTGCCAGCAGTTACGCGACTAGCGGCACAGATACGCAGTATTTT. Protein: CASSYATSGTDTQYF.

This clone has a single count. V and J are TRBV29-1 and TRBJ2-7; 7 positions match TRBD1. CDR3 length: 15 residues. Unmatched junction bases numbered 16, after V lost 6 bases and J lost 5 bases. The germline V gene encodes CDR1 SQVTM and CDR2 ANQGSEA. The CDR3 coding sequence is TGCAGCGTCTCAAAAGATCAGGGGGATAGACACGAGCAGTACTTC. Protein product: CSVSKDQGDRHEQYF.

This clone showed up just a few times. This chain connects TRBV7-2 to TRBJ2-5; possibly TRBD2 for D (5 bases). Trimming pared 2 bases from V and 5 bases from J, leaving 12 bases between. CDR3 length equals 14 residues. Per the germline V gene, CDR1 is SGHTA and CDR2 is FQGNSA. The CDR3 sequence: CASSLQWTGETQYF. CDR3 coding DNA: TGTGCCAGCAGCTTACAGTGGACTGGGGAGACCCAGTACTTC.

The chain couples TRBV18 to TRBJ2-3, with 7 bases aligning to TRBD2. Per germline, CDR1 KGHSH and CDR2 LQKENI. This CDR3 has 18 residues. Trimming removed 1 base from V and 0 bases from J; junction bases left unmatched: 10. The CDR3: CASSPLSGDVTSTDTQYF. CDR3 nucleotides: TGTGCCAGCTCACCACTGAGCGGGGATGTCACTAGCACAGATACGCAGTATTTT.

The rearrangement uses TRBV3-1 (or the pseudogene TRBV3-2) and TRBJ2-3, with D perhaps matching TRBD1 (6 bases). Germline V gene sequence: CDR1 LGHDT, CDR2 YNNKEL (reference sequence). The CDR3 is 17 amino acids. V gave up 1 base and J gave up 0 bases, with 14 bases separating them. CDR3 in amino acids: CASSQGHRTESTDTQYF. CDR3 DNA sequence: TGTGCCAGCAGCCAAGGACACCGGACAGAAAGCACAGATACGCAGTATTTT.

The gene calls are TRBV4-1 and TRBJ1-2, with D hard to call. V dropped 2 bases and J dropped 8 bases, with 12 bases sitting between them. Germline loops: CDR1 MGHRA, CDR2 YSYEKL. This CDR3 region has 13 residues. As DNA, the CDR3 is TGCGCCAGCAGCCAAAGGGTCCTCGGCGGCTACACCTTC. This codes for CASSQRVLGGYTF.

This rearrangement joins TRBV30 to TRBJ1-5; TRBD1 is a possible D gene (5 bases). Germline CDR1 reads GTSNPN; CDR2 reads SVGIG (reference sequence). V lost 0 bases and J 0 bases, leaving 9 bases between the germline ends. The CDR3 loop spans 15 amino acids. As DNA, the CDR3 is TGTGCCTGGAGTGTACTGGGGGTTAGCAATCAGCCCCAGCATTTT. Translation gives CAWSVLGVSNQPQHF. Based on the CDR3 plus reference TRBV30 and TRBJ1-5, the full variable domain is SQTIHQWPATLVQPVGSPLSLECTVEGTSNPNLYWYRQAAGRGLQLLFYSVGIGQISSEVPQNLSASRPQDRQFILSSKKLLLSDSGFYLCAWSVLGVSNQPQHFGDGTRLSIL.

The sample holds a few counts of this clone. V is TRBV9 and J is TRBJ1-6, with a weak D call TRBD1 (5 bases). V lost 4 bases, J lost 5 bases, and 13 bases lay in between. The CDR3 length is 15 residues. The germline V gene has CDR1 SGDLS and CDR2 YYNGEE. CDR3 in amino acids: CASSPRDGNNSPLHF. In DNA form, the CDR3 reads TGTGCCAGCAGCCCTAGGGACGGGAATAATTCACCCCTCCACTTT.

This chain connects TRBV3-1 (or the pseudogene TRBV3-2) to TRBJ1-1; 7 nucleotides match TRBD1. Losses at the gene ends were 4 bases for V and 0 bases for J; bases not matched to a gene: 5. Looked up from germline, CDR1 is LGHDT and CDR2 is YNNKEL (reference sequence). This CDR3 is built from 15 residues. The CDR3 coding sequence is TGTGCCAGCAGCCCGACAGGGTCGCTGAACACTGAAGCTTTCTTT. Translated, it gives CASSPTGSLNTEAFF.

The J gene is TRBJ2-7, the V gene TRBV7-9, with a tentative D call TRBD1 (5 bases). From germline, CDR1 is SEHNR and CDR2 FQNEAQ (reference sequence). The CDR3 runs to 14 residues. Trimming cost V 1 base and J 3 bases, with 10 bases left between them. The CDR3 nucleotides read TGTGCCAGCAGCTTAGTACAGGCTTACTACGAGCAGTACTTC. Its protein product is CASSLVQAYYEQYF.

The chain links TRBV30 to TRBJ1-1; D unclear. V was trimmed by 0 bases and J by 0 bases, leaving 5 bases between them. The CDR3 totals 13 residues. The germline V gene encodes CDR1 GTSNPN and CDR2 SVGIG (reference sequence). The CDR3 DNA sequence: TGTGCCTGGAGTGTAAGTTTGAACACTGAAGCTTTCTTT. Its translation is CAWSVSLNTEAFF.

The chain couples TRBV7-8 to TRBJ1-5; perhaps TRBD1 as D (5 bases). Trimming pared 5 bases from V and 0 bases from J, leaving 11 bases between. The CDR3 spans 15 residues. From germline, CDR1 is SGHVS and CDR2 FQNEAQ. CDR3 nucleotide sequence: TGTGCCAGCAGCCTGGGACGGTTTAGCAATCAGCCCCAGCATTTT. Protein sequence: CASSLGRFSNQPQHF.

The chain uses TRBV5-1 and TRBJ1-1, with TRBD1 identical over 10 bases. CDR1 and CDR2 from the germline V gene are SGHRS and YFSETQ. V was clipped by 7 bases and J by 0 bases; unmatched bases: 0. This CDR3 is built from 13 residues. CDR3 nucleotide sequence: TGCGCCAGCGGACAGGGGGTGAACACTGAAGCTTTCTTT. This codes for CASGQGVNTEAFF.

The CDR3 loop is CASSLSRDRDEQYF. The CDR3 DNA is TGTGCCAGCAGCTTGTCCCGGGACAGGGACGAGCAGTACTTC. The rearrangement uses TRBV7-2 and TRBJ2-7; 9 positions match TRBD1. Germline CDR1 SGHTA, CDR2 FQGNSA. J gave up 5 bases and V 3 bases, and 5 bases lay outside the gene matches. The CDR3 runs to 14 residues.

The chain has TRBV6-2 or TRBV6-3 and TRBJ1-2; 9 bases are shared with TRBD1. Losses at the gene ends were 4 bases for V and 8 bases for J; bases not matched to a gene: 8. In germline, CDR1 is MNHEY, CDR2 SVGEGT. CDR3 length equals 14 residues. The CDR3 reads CASSSGTGFGGYTF. The DNA of the CDR3 is TGTGCCAGCAGTTCGGGGACAGGGTTTGGAGGCTACACCTTC.

This chain joins TRBV14 and TRBJ2-5; D is possibly TRBD2 (7 bases). The CDR3 totals 13 residues. CDR1 and CDR2 from the germline V gene are SGHDN and FVKESK. The V gene lost 4 bases and the J gene lost 7 bases, with 13 bases spanning the gap. In DNA, the CDR3 is TGTGCCAGCAGCCTAGGACTAGGGGGGACCCAGTACTTC. As protein: CASSLGLGGTQYF.

The rearrangement links TRBV3-1 (or the pseudogene TRBV3-2) to TRBJ1-4, with D unclear. This CDR3 spans 17 amino acids. Germline V gives CDR1 LGHDT, CDR2 YNNKEL (reference sequence). V was trimmed by 3 bases and J by 0 bases, leaving 14 bases between them. The CDR3, as DNA: TGTGCCAGCAGCCACGGTCCCCCTGGAGCAACTAATGAAAAACTGTTTTTT. It translates to CASSHGPPGATNEKLFF.

The chain recombines TRBV12-3 or TRBV12-4 with TRBJ2-1; D unresolved. Trimming took off 8 bases at V and 6 bases at J, with 5 bases between the two ends. CDR3 length: 10 residues. In DNA, the CDR3 is TGTGCCAGCTCAATCAATGAGCAGTTCTTC. Translation gives CASSINEQFF.

The V gene is TRBV10-2, the J gene TRBJ1-4, with D maybe TRBD1 (5 bases). V was clipped by 6 bases and J by 5 bases, with 13 bases between them. CDR1 and CDR2 (germline): WSHSY, SAAADI. This CDR3 comprises 14 residues. This chain's CDR3 is CASSVAGANEKLFF. The CDR3 DNA reads as TGCGCCAGCAGCGTCGCCGGGGCGAATGAAAAACTGTTTTTT.

This clone was seen more than once but under ten times. This chain uses TRBV7-9 with TRBJ1-1, with D maybe TRBD1 (5 bases). The CDR3 contains 12 residues. Trimming pared 7 bases from V and 2 bases from J, leaving 8 bases between. The V gene's germline CDR1 is SEHNR and CDR2 FQNEAQ (reference sequence). The CDR3: CASTDINTEAFF. Here the CDR3 DNA reads TGTGCCAGCACGGACATAAACACTGAAGCTTTCTTT.

The CDR3 here is CASSLEGKTQYF. Here the CDR3 DNA reads TGTGCCAGCAGCTTGGAGGGCAAGACCCAGTACTTC. The chain recombines TRBV5-8 with TRBJ2-5; no clear D gene. CDR3 size: 12 residues. Germline assignment: CDR1 SGHTS and CDR2 YDEGEE. V lost 0 bases and J lost 6, with 6 bases in between.